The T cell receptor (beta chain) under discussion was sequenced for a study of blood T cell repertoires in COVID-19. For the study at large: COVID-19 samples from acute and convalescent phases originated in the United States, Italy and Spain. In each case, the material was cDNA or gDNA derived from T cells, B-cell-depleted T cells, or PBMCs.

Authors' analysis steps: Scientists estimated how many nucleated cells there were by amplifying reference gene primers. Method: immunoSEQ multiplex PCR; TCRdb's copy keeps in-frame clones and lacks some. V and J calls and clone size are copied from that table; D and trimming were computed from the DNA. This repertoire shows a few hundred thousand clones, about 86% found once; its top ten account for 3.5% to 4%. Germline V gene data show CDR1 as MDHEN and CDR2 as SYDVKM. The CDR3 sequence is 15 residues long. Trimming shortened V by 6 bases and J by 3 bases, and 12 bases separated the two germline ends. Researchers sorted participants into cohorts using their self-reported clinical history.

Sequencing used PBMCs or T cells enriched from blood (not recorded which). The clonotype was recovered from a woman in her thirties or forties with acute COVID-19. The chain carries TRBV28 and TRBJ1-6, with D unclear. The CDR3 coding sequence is TGTGCCAGCAGCACTGAGGAAGGCTATAATTCACCCCTCCACTTT. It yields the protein CASSTEEGYNSPLHF.